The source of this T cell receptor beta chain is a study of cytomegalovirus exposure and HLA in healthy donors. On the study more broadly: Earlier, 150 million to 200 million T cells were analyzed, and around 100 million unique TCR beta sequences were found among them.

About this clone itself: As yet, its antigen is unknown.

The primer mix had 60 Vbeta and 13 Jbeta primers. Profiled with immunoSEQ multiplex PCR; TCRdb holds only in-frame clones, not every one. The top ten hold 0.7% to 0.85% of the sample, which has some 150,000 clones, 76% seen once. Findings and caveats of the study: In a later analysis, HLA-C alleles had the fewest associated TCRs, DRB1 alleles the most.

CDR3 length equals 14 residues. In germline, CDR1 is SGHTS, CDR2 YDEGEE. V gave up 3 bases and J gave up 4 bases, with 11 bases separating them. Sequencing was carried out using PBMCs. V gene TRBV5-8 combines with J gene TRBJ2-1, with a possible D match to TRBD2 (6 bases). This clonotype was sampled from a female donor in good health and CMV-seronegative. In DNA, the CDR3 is TGTGCCAGCAGCTATAGCGGCCATTACAATGAGCAGTTCTTC. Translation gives CASSYSGHYNEQFF.